This entry features one T cell receptor beta chain sequence. Its matching antigen is unknown. This sample is drawn from a study of graft-versus-host responses after intestinal transplantation. Study-wide background: Transplants were multivisceral, liver-intestinal, or isolated intestinal. Study-wide findings and caveats: Investigators detected GvH clones in recipient marrow, with some emerging earlier in ileum or blood. Circulating GvH clone levels at their peak were associated with HvG declines (early post-transplant).

Assay: immunoSEQ multiplex PCR; the TCRdb copy retains only in-frame clones and omits some. There are over 75,000 clones in the sample; around 86% occur only once, and around 7.8% lies in the top ten. Trimming took 9 bases from V and 0 from J, leaving 20 bases between them. Germline-derived CDR1 and CDR2 are SNHLY and FYNNEI. This CDR3 is built from 16 residues. This rearrangement joins TRBV2 to TRBJ1-1; D might be TRBD1 (6 bases). The starting material was unstimulated CD8+ T cells sorted from spleen or lymph node cells, obtained before transplant. The receptor was isolated from a human donor who was the organ donor for an intestinal transplant. The CDR3 loop is CASLGGDIFLNTEAFF. In DNA form, the CDR3 reads TGTGCCAGTTTGGGGGGGGACATCTTTTTGAACACTGAAGCTTTCTTT. The variable domain in full, with the rest retrieved from reference TRBV2 and TRBJ1-1, is EPEVTQTPSHQVTQMGQEVILRCVPISNHLYFYWYRQILGQKVEFLVSFYNNEISEKSEIFDDQFSVERPDGSNFTLKIRSTKLEDSAMYFCASLGGDIFLNTEAFFGQGTRLTVV.